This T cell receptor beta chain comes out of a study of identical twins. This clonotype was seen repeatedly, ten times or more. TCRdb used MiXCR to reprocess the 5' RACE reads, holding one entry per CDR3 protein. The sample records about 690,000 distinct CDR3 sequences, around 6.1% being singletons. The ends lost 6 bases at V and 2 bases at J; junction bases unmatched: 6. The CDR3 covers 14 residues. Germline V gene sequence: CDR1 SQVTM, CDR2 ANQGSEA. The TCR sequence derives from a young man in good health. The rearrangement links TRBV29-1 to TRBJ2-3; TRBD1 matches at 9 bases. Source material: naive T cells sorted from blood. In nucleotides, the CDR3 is TGCAGCGTGGCCGGACAGGGGCCCACAGATACGCAGTATTTT. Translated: CSVAGQGPTDTQYF.